This T cell receptor (beta chain) comes out of a study of T cell responses to AZD1222 COVID-19 vaccine. Study results and caveats: Most donors were white British and more were female, and clonal diversity was possibly underestimated.

CDR3 size: 20 residues. Trimming took off 2 bases at V and 4 bases at J, with 27 bases between the two ends. Concerning this clone itself: What it binds is not known.

Sequenced by immunoSEQ multiplex PCR; TCRdb stores in-frame clones only, minus some. Of about 120,000 clones in the sample, 85% to 95% were seen once. The material was peripheral blood, obtained 28 days after the second AZD1222 dose. The TCR was taken from an adult who received the AZD1222 COVID-19 vaccine. This rearrangement joins TRBV23-1 to TRBJ2-1; tentative D call: TRBD2 (6 bases). TRBV23-1 is filed as an ORF, its function uncertain. CDR3 nucleotide sequence: TGCGCCAGCAGTCAACAACATATCGAAGCGGGCCCGACCTTTTACAATGAGCAGTTCTTC. This translates into CASSQQHIEAGPTFYNEQFF.